What follows is one T cell receptor (beta chain) and its context. Its antigen is not identified. This sample stems from a study of cytomegalovirus exposure and HLA in healthy donors. Libraries were prepared by immunoSEQ multiplex PCR; TCRdb keeps only in-frame clonotypes and omits some of them. The sample yields 250,000 to 350,000 clones, 86% seen once. Study-level points and caveats: In vitro work confirmed that a few CMV-associated chains recognize CMV antigens.

V lost 5 bases and J lost 6; bases outside the gene matches: 11. The CDR3 consists of 15 residues. Germline V lookup: CDR1 SGHAT, CDR2 FQDESV (reference sequence). The chain couples TRBV11-1 to TRBJ2-7, with 9 positions matching TRBD2. The clonotype was recovered from a woman aged 18-29 years in good health and CMV-seronegative. Material: PBMCs. The CDR3 protein is CASSTSGLAGREQYF. The CDR3, as DNA: TGTGCCAGCAGCACCTCCGGTCTAGCGGGGCGCGAGCAGTACTTC.